This T cell receptor (beta chain) was sequenced during a study of CD8+ T cells in alopecia areata (dated 2018 in TCRdb). Study-wide context: Treated patients were enrolled in an open-label pilot trial of oral tofacitinib at 5 to 10 mg twice daily for moderate-to-severe alopecia areata. Patients stayed on tofacitinib for 6 to 18 months and then had 6 months of follow-up off drug so that delayed response and recurrence could be assessed. In treated patients, disease severity was measured using the SALT score, which gives the percentage of scalp surface area affected. High-throughput TCRbeta sequencing was used to examine T cell clonal expansion in alopecia areata in both the C3H/HeJ mouse model and human patients. Scalp tissue and sorted CD4+ and CD8+ peripheral blood T cells from patchy and totalis/universalis alopecia areata patients and from healthy controls were covered by human TCRbeta sequencing. Tofacitinib-treated patients had biopsies at baseline and at 4 and 24 weeks of treatment, with a later scalp biopsy in several patients. Clonality in the scalp was compared among normal scalp (n=4), patchy alopecia areata scalp (n=8), and alopecia totalis/universalis scalp (n=8). RNA was obtained with the PAXgene miRNA kit for fixed scalp, the miRNeasy kit for PBMCs, and the RNeasy kit for mouse skin. Amplification of TCRbeta CDR3 regions was done by immunoSEQ multiplex PCR using 35 Vbeta forward primers and 13 Jbeta reverse primers. Overall results and qualifications from the work: TCR sequences shared between patients were less clear than in mice, possibly partly because of HLA diversity in the patient population. Because the treated cohort was small and had just a single nonresponder, larger studies are needed to establish links between baseline CD8+ expansion and response. Tofacitinib significantly decreased scalp clonality and the number of expanded CD8+ clones among the top 100 scalp clones. Many expanded lesional clones were found to persist in scalp and blood during tofacitinib treatment, and relapse after treatment cessation may be partly explained by this persistence. Compared with normal scalp, lesional scalp had higher clonality and more expanded CD8+ clones, particularly in alopecia totalis/universalis, a pattern that suggests antigenic drive. Unlike mouse skin, which is dominated by gammadelta T cells, normal human skin has resident alphabeta T cells that are also sequenced, and this complicates analysis of the scalp TCR repertoire.

Libraries were made using the immunoSEQ multiplex PCR assay. RNA was extracted from all samples and reverse transcribed into cDNA, which served as template for TCR sequencing. First-strand cDNA was synthesized with SuperScript III using a 2:1 mix of oligo-dT and random hexamers. A synthetic immune receptor repertoire was used to measure amplification bias, and any remaining bias was corrected computationally. The published analysis was carried out like this. Raw reads were preprocessed to remove errors, and CDR3 was defined by IMGT conventions from the conserved cysteine to phenylalanine. Clonality was computed as 1 minus the Shannon entropy, with the entropy normalized by log2 of the number of productive unique TCRs. Scalp TCRbeta sequences were cross-referenced with sorted blood CD4 and CD8 repertoires so that the CD4 or CD8 identity of scalp clones could be inferred. As stored in TCRdb, this immuneACCESS dataset retains in-frame rearrangements with V and J assigned. A fraction of the clones does not appear; measured against another copy, unresolved V genes explain less than half of the discrepancy, and the remainder lacks a known reason. D and trimming were read from the DNA, whereas the V and J calls and clone size are those reported in that table. Within this sample are around 100,000 clones, with about 40% of them counted one time only. 18% of the sample is taken by the ten largest.

The time point label, as the study defines it: about 25 weeks on oral tofacitinib. This specimen's treatment or condition label, per the study, means: oral pan-JAK inhibitor, 5-10 mg twice daily. Lesional scalp punch biopsies and peripheral blood were collected from alopecia areata patients. PBMCs were separated by density centrifugation and stained for CD3, CD4 and CD8, after which CD4+ and CD8+ T cells were sorted on a FACSAria. After removal of 6 bases from V and 5 bases from J, the junction retains 5 bases not matched to a gene. CDR1 and CDR2, looked up from the germline V gene, are SQVTM and ANQGSEA. Its CDR3 holds 12 amino acids, cysteine through phenylalanine. The entry retains the CDR3 DNA only, 36 bases that are in frame from base 1. This clone was found a few times. Its antigen specificity is not known. Within one base of it there is no much larger clone, and no base qualities were kept.

The receptor's source is a human donor with alopecia areata. The chain is assembled from TRBV29-1 and TRBJ1-2; 8 bases in the junction line up with TRBD1. The material was CD8+ T cells sorted from blood, obtained at week 24, from a patient treated with tofacitinib. CDR3 sequence: CSVETGAYGYTF. The bases read TGCAGCGTGGAGACAGGGGCTTATGGCTACACCTTC.